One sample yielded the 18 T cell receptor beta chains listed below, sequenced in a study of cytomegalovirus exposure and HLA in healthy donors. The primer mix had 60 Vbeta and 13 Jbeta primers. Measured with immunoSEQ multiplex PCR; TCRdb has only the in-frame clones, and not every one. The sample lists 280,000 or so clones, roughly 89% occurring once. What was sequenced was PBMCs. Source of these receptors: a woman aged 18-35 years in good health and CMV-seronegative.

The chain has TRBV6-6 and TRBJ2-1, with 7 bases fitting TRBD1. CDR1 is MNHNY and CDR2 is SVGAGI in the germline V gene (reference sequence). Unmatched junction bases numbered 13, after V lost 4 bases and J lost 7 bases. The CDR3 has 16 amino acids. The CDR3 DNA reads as TGTGCCAGCAGTTCGACAGGGTTAGGGGCCCGAAATGAGCAGTTCTTC. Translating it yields CASSSTGLGARNEQFF.

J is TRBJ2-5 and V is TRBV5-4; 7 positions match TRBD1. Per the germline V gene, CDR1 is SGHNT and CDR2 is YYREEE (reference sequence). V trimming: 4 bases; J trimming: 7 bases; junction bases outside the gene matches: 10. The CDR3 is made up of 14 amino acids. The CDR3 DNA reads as TGTGCCAGCAGCGGGAAGACAGGGAGCGGGACCCAGTACTTC. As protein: CASSGKTGSGTQYF.

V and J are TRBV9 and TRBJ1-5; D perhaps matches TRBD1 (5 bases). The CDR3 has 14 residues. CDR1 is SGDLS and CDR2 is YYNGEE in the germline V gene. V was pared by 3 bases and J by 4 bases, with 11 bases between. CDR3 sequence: CASSGEGLNQPQHF. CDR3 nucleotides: TGTGCCAGCAGCGGGGAGGGGCTGAATCAGCCCCAGCATTTT.

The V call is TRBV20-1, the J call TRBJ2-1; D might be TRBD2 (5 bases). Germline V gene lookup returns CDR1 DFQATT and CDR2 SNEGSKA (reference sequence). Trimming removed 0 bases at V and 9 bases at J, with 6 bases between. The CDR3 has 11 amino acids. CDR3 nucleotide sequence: TGCAGTGCTAGAGACCTAGCTGAGCAGTTCTTC. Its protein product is CSARDLAEQFF.

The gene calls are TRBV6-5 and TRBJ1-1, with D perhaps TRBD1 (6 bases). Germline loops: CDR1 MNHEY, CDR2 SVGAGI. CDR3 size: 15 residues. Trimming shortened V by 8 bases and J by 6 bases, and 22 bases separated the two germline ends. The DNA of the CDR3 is TGTGCCAGCGGGATCTGGGGGCGCGAGGCTGCTGAAGCTTTCTTT. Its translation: CASGIWGREAAEAFF.

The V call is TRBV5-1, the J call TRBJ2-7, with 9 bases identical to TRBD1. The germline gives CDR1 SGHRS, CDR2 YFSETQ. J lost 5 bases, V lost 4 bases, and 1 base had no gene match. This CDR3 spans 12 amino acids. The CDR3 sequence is CASSRDRDEQYF. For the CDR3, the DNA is TGCGCCAGCAGCAGGGACAGGGACGAGCAGTACTTC.

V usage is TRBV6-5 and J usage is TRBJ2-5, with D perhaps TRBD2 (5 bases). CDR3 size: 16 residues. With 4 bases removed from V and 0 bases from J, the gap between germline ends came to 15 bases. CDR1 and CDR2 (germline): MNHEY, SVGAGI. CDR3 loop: CASSSLGLEYQETQYF. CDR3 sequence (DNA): TGTGCCAGCAGTTCCCTCGGACTCGAGTACCAAGAGACCCAGTACTTC.

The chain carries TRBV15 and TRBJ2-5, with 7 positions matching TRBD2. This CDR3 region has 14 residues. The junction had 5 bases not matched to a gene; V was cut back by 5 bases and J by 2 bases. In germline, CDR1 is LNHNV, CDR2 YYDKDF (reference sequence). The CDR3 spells CATSAGGGQETQYF. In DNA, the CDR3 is TGTGCCACCAGCGCTGGGGGGGGGCAAGAGACCCAGTACTTC.

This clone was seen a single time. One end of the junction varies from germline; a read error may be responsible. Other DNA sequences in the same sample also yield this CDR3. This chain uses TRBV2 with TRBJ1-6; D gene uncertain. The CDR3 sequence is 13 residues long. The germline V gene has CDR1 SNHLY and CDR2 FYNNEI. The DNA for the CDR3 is TGTGCCAGCACCAGGACTTATAATTCCCCCCTCCACTTT. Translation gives CASTRTYNSPLHF.

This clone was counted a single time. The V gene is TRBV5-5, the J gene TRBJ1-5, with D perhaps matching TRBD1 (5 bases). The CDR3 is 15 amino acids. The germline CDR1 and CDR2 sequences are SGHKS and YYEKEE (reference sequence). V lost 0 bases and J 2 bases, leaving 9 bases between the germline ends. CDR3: CASSLEGWGNQPQHF. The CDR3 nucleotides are TGTGCCAGCAGCTTGGAGGGGTGGGGCAATCAGCCCCAGCATTTT.

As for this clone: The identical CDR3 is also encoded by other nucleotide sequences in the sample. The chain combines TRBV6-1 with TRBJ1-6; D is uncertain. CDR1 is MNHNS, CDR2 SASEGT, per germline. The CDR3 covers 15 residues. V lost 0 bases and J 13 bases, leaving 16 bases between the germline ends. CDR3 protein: CASSEARSMNSPLHF. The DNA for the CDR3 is TGTGCCAGCAGTGAAGCTCGTAGTATGAACTCCCCCCTCCACTTT.

CDR3 bases: TGTGCCAGCAGCTTAGCTGCAATTAGCTCTGGAAACACCATATATTTT. Encoded protein: CASSLAAISSGNTIYF. The chain carries TRBV7-6 and TRBJ1-3, with D hard to call. Trimming removed 0 bases from V and 0 bases from J, with 9 bases in between. CDR3 length equals 16 residues. Germline loops: CDR1 SGHVS, CDR2 FNYEAQ.

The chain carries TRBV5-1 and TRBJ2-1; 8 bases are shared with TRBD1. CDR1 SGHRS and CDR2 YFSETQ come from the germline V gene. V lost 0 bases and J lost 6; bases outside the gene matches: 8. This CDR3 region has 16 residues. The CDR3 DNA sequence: TGCGCCAGCAGCTTGGCGCCCACAGGGGGAGGCAATGAGCAGTTCTTC. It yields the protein CASSLAPTGGGNEQFF. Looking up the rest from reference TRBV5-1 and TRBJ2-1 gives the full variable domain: KAGVTQTPRYLIKTRGQQVTLSCSPISGHRSVSWYQQTPGQGLQFLFEYFSETQRNKGNFPGRFSGRQFSNSRSEMNVSTLELGDSALYLCASSLAPTGGGNEQFFGPGTRLTVL.

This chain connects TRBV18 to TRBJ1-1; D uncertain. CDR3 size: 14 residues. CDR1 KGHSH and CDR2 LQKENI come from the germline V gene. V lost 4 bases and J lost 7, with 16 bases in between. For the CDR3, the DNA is TGTGCCAGCTCACAATCGGCCGGATCTAGTGAAGCTTTCTTT. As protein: CASSQSAGSSEAFF.

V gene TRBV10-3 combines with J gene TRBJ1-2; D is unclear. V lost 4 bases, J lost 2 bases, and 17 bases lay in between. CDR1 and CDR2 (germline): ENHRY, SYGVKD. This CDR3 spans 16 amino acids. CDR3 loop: CAISGLGNTNNYGYTF. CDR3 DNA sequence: TGTGCCATCAGTGGACTCGGGAACACGAACAACTATGGCTACACCTTC.

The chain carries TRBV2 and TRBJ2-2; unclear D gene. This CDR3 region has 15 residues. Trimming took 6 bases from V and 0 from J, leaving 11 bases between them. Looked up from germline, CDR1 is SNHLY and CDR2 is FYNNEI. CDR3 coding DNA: TGTGCCAGCAGGCTCGAGTCATCGAACACCGGGGAGCTGTTTTTT. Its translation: CASRLESSNTGELFF.

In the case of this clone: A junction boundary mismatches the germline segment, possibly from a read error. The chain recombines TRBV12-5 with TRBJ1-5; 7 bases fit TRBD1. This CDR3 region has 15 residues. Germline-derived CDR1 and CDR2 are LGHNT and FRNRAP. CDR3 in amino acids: CASGLDRTIPLPQHF. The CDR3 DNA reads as TGTGCTAGTGGCTTGGACAGGACGATCCCCCTGCCCCAGCATTTT.

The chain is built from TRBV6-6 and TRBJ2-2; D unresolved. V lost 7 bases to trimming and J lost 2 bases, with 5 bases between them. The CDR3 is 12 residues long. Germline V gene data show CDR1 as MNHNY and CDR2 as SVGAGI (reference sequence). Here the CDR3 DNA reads TGTGCCAGCAATCAAAACACCGGGGAGCTGTTTTTT. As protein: CASNQNTGELFF.